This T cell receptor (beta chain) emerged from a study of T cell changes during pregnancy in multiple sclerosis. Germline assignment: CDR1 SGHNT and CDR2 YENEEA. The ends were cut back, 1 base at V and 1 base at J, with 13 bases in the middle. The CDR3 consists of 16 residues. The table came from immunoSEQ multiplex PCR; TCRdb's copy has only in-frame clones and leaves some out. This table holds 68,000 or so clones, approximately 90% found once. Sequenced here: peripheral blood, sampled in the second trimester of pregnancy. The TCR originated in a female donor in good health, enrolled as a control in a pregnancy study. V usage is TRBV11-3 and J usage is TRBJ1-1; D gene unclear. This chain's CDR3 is CASSLASLKTNTEAFF. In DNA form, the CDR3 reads TGTGCCAGCAGCTTAGCGAGTCTGAAAACGAACACTGAAGCTTTCTTT.